The T cell receptor beta chain described here comes from a study of CD8 T cells in ankylosing spondylitis (dated by TCRdb to about 2017). Looking at the study overall: T cell receptor beta repertoires were profiled in healthy donors and ankylosing spondylitis patients so that disease-linked TCR variants could be found. The full study cohort was made up of over 20 ankylosing spondylitis patients and 108 healthy donors. Samples of peripheral blood were taken, and for ankylosing spondylitis patients, synovial fluid was collected as well. Here is what the overall study found, with its caveats: A CD8+ phenotype was shown by the disease-linked clones, which were found at relatively low frequencies in peripheral blood. The disease-linked clones were reported as significantly enriched in matched synovial fluid samples from ankylosing spondylitis patients. Some motif variants had previously been reported in the synovial fluid and blood of reactive arthritis patients, which suggests shared mechanisms of disease initiation. A TCR beta motif made up of roughly eight highly homologous amino acid variants appeared to be characteristic of blood from ankylosing spondylitis patients.

This clonotype was picked up many times. Its specific antigen is unknown. It has no much larger one-base neighbor in the sample; base qualities were not kept. Instrument used: Illumina HiSeq 2500. TCR beta libraries were prepared by quantitative 5'-RACE with molecular barcodes. In the authors' own workflow: To identify disease-linked TCR variants, a new computational method was used, one built on a probabilistic model of VDJ rearrangement. The public reads were reprocessed in TCRdb via fastp at Q25 and MiXCR, keeping in-frame beta chains. Identical CDR3 protein sequences are pooled into one entry, listed with their most common genes and DNA. The V and J calls, along with clone size, are taken from TCRdb and not from the paper's own processing. This sample has 200,000 to 250,000 distinct CDR3 sequences in its table, and 6% to 8% of those were observed once. The top ten hold more than 13% of the sample.

This TCR came from a male donor with ankylosing spondylitis. The specimen was blood, either unsorted or a sorted T cell fraction (not recorded which).

The CDR3 in this case is CASSQTASSSYEQYF. The DNA reads TGCGCCAGCAGCCAAACCGCGAGCTCCTCCTACGAGCAGTACTTC. The rearranged segments are TRBV4-3 and TRBJ2-7; no D segment can be confidently identified. Measured from the cysteine to the phenylalanine, the CDR3 is 15 residues long. The entry retains the CDR3 DNA only, 45 bases that are in frame from base 1. According to the germline V gene, CDR1 reads LGHNA and CDR2 reads YSLEER. The trim is 2 bases for V and 0 bases for J, with a gap of 11 bases between the germline ends.